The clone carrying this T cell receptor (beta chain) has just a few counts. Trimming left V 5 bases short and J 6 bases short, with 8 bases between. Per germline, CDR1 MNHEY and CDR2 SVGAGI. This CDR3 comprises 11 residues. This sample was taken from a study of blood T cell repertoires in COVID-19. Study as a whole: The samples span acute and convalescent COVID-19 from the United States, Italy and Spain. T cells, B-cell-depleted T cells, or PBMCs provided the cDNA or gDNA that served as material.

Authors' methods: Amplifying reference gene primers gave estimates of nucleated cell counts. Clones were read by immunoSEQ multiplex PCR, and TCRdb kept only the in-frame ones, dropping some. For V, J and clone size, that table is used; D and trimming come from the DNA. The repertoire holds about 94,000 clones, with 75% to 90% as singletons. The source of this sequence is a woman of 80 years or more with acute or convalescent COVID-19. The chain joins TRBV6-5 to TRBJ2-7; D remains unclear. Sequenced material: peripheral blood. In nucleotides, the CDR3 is TGTGCCAGCAGTAATTACTTCGAGCAGTACTTC. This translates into CASSNYFEQYF.